Each of the 28 T cell receptor beta chains below was sequenced from the same sample in a study of blood T cells in healthy people across ages. Then a second PCR, running roughly 7 to 11 cycles, was carried out with a sample-barcoded 5' primer and a J-beta primer mix. TCRdb re-analysed the 5' RACE reads in MiXCR, keeping a single row per CDR3 protein. The data contain about a million distinct CDR3 sequences, about two fifths of them singletons. Sequencing was carried out using blood. These receptors all come from a young man in good health.

V and J are TRBV20-1 and TRBJ1-3; D is unresolved. CDR1 is DFQATT, CDR2 SNEGSKA, per germline (reference sequence). The ends were cut back, 3 bases at V and 0 bases at J, with 6 bases in the middle. The CDR3 is made up of 13 amino acids. For the CDR3, the DNA is TGCAGTGCTAGGACCGCCTCTGGAAACACCATATATTTT. Translation: CSARTASGNTIYF.

This rearrangement joins TRBV27 to TRBJ2-1, with no clear D. There are 16 residues in the CDR3. Trimming removed 1 base at V and 2 bases at J, with 12 bases between. Germline CDR1 MNHEY, CDR2 SMNVEV (reference sequence). The CDR3 loop is CASSLLGRRPYNEQFF. The CDR3 coding sequence is TGTGCCAGCAGTTTATTGGGCAGGCGGCCCTACAATGAGCAGTTCTTC.

The chain carries TRBV10-3 and TRBJ2-4, with D perhaps matching TRBD2 (5 bases). Trimming took 2 bases from V and 5 from J, leaving 13 bases between them. The CDR3 is 15 amino acids. Germline V gene data show CDR1 as ENHRY and CDR2 as SYGVKD. The CDR3 nucleotides read TGTGCCATCAGTGAGCGCGGCAAAGCGGAAAACATTCAGTACTTC. This codes for CAISERGKAENIQYF.

V is TRBV7-9 and J is TRBJ1-1, with D possibly matching TRBD1 (5 bases). The CDR3 has 13 amino acids. The V end was cut by 6 bases, the J end by 10 bases, with 18 bases between. CDR1 is SEHNR, CDR2 FQNEAQ, per germline (reference sequence). The CDR3: CASSLQDRMGAFF. CDR3 coding DNA: TGTGCCAGCAGTTTACAGGACCGCATGGGAGCTTTCTTT.

The CDR3 DNA is TGTGCCAGGGGACAGACAAACCAGAACACAGATACGCAGTATTTT. This gives the protein CARGQTNQNTDTQYF. This chain connects TRBV2 to TRBJ2-3, with 7 bases identical to TRBD1. Germline CDR1 is SNHLY and CDR2 is FYNNEI. V lost 9 bases to trimming and J lost 2 bases; unmatched junction nucleotides: 11. The CDR3 is 15 residues long.

In this sample, this clonotype turned up a few times. The chain has TRBV10-3 and TRBJ2-4, with D unresolved. This CDR3 spans 14 amino acids. Trimming took off 2 bases at V and 9 bases at J, with 14 bases between the two ends. CDR1 is ENHRY and CDR2 is SYGVKD in the germline V gene. The CDR3 DNA reads TGTGCCATCAGTGAGACTACCGCCTTGGGCATTCAGTACTTC. This sequence encodes CAISETTALGIQYF.

The gene calls are TRBV10-3 and TRBJ1-2, with D perhaps TRBD1 (5 bases). Trimming removed 6 bases at V and 4 bases at J, with 12 bases between. CDR3 length equals 13 residues. Germline values: CDR1 ENHRY, CDR2 SYGVKD. CDR3 sequence reads: CAISEGRTYGYTF. The CDR3 region has the DNA TGTGCCATCAGCGAGGGACGGACCTATGGCTACACCTTC.

The gene calls are TRBV5-4 and TRBJ2-5, with D unresolved. The J call is in doubt because the DNA end fits TRBJ2-7 better. This CDR3 region has 13 residues. CDR1 SGHNT and CDR2 YYREEE come from the germline V gene (reference sequence). CDR3: CASSPMGFYEQYF. As DNA, the CDR3 is TGTGCCAGCAGCCCCATGGGGTTCTACGAGCAGTACTTC.

The rearrangement joins TRBV5-1 to TRBJ1-4; 7 bases are shared with TRBD1. Germline V gene lookup returns CDR1 SGHRS and CDR2 YFSETQ. V trimming: 4 bases; J trimming: 8 bases; junction bases outside the gene matches: 8. CDR3 length equals 14 residues. The CDR3 loop reads CASSTRQGDEKLFF. CDR3 bases: TGCGCCAGCAGCACGCGACAGGGAGACGAAAAACTGTTTTTT.

V gene TRBV4-3 combines with J gene TRBJ2-3, with TRBD2 as a possible D gene (6 bases). The CDR3 runs to 16 residues. The V end was cut by 3 bases, the J end by 7 bases, with 20 bases between. Germline CDR1 LGHNA, CDR2 YSLEER. In nucleotides, the CDR3 is TGCGCCAGCAGCCACCGCCGGGACTGGGGTCAGAATACGCAGTATTTT. Its translation is CASSHRRDWGQNTQYF.

This clonotype was counted only a few times. CDR3 loop: CASSPRDSMNTEAFF. Written as DNA, the CDR3 is TGTGCCAGCAGTCCCCGGGACAGCATGAACACTGAAGCTTTCTTT. V usage is TRBV12-3 or TRBV12-4 and J usage is TRBJ1-1; TRBD1 agrees at 7 bases. The CDR3 covers 15 residues. V gave up 5 bases and J gave up 0 bases; unmatched junction bases: 6.

This clonotype was detected a few times. The chain carries TRBV18 and TRBJ2-4; either TRBD1 or TRBD2 may fit D (5 bases each). The closer fit of TRBJ2-5 to the DNA end suggests the J call may be wrong. The CDR3 length is 13 residues. CDR1 and CDR2 (germline): KGHSH, LQKENI. The CDR3 DNA sequence: TGTGCCAGCTCACCAACGGGACGGGAGACCCAGTACTTC. Translated: CASSPTGRETQYF.

The chain recombines TRBV20-1 with TRBJ2-5, with TRBD1 identical over 7 bases. The CDR3 totals 12 residues. With V trimmed by 6 bases and J by 2 bases, 3 bases remained unmatched. CDR1 DFQATT and CDR2 SNEGSKA come from the germline V gene (reference sequence). The DNA of the CDR3 is TGCAGTGCGGGACAGAAACAAGAGACCCAGTACTTC. Residues: CSAGQKQETQYF.

This clonotype was picked up a small number of times. The chain employs TRBV3-1 and TRBJ2-7; D might be TRBD1 or TRBD2, each matching 5 bases. The V end was cut by 1 base, the J end by 2 bases, with 21 bases between. CDR3 size: 18 residues. Germline lookup yields CDR1 LGHDT and CDR2 YNNKEL (reference sequence). DNA for the CDR3: TGTGCCAGCAGCCAAGTTCGGAACAGGAGGAACTCTCCCTACGAGCAGTACTTC. This sequence encodes CASSQVRNRRNSPYEQYF.

This clonotype has only one observation. This chain joins TRBV12-3 or TRBV12-4 and TRBJ2-7; D is unresolved. V lost 0 bases and J 10 bases, leaving 16 bases between the germline ends. CDR3 size: 14 residues. CDR3 protein: CASSLARLDKAQYF. The CDR3 DNA sequence: TGTGCCAGCAGTTTAGCGCGGCTAGACAAGGCCCAGTACTTC.

This CDR3 is CASSQAGWTTEAFF. The CDR3 DNA follows: TGCGCCAGCAGCCAAGCAGGGTGGACCACTGAAGCTTTCTTT. The chain uses TRBV4-1 and TRBJ1-1; D is perhaps TRBD1 (5 bases). The V and J ends lost 1 base and 4 bases respectively, with 10 bases between them. Germline V gives CDR1 MGHRA, CDR2 YSYEKL. The CDR3 is 14 amino acids.

This chain connects TRBV5-6 to TRBJ1-1; TRBD1 agrees at 7 bases. The V gene's germline CDR1 is SGHDT and CDR2 YYEEEE. J was trimmed by 6 bases and V by 4 bases; bases with no gene match: 3. The CDR3 covers 12 residues. CDR3 sequence reads: CASSITGAEAFF. Written as DNA, the CDR3 is TGTGCCAGCAGCATCACAGGGGCTGAAGCTTTCTTT.

This clonotype was found a few times. The chain employs TRBV14 and TRBJ2-1; the D is unclear. V shed 4 bases and J shed 1 base, with 14 bases lying between them. The CDR3 has 16 residues. The V gene's germline CDR1 is SGHDN and CDR2 FVKESK. The DNA for the CDR3 is TGTGCCAGCAGCCTGGGCGGTGTGGGTTCCTACAATGAGCAGTTCTTC. This codes for CASSLGGVGSYNEQFF. Full variable domain (missing parts from reference TRBV14 and TRBJ2-1): EAGVTQFPSHSVIEKGQTVTLRCDPISGHDNLYWYRRVMGKEIKFLLHFVKESKQDESGMPNNRFLAERTGGTYSTLKVQPAELEDSGVYFCASSLGGVGSYNEQFFGPGTRLTVL.

This clonotype was picked up a small number of times. The V call is TRBV12-3 or TRBV12-4, the J call TRBJ2-5, with D possibly TRBD2 on 5 matching bases. The CDR3 has 14 amino acids. V was trimmed by 4 bases and J by 2 bases, leaving 11 bases between them. In DNA, the CDR3 is TGTGCCAGCAGTTATGAGGGTTTACAAGAGACCCAGTACTTC. It is translated as CASSYEGLQETQYF.

J is TRBJ1-1 and V is TRBV27; D is unclear. Germline CDR1 is MNHEY and CDR2 is SMNVEV (reference sequence). V was pared by 2 bases and J by 11 bases, with 12 bases between. This CDR3 comprises 12 residues. CDR3 DNA sequence: TGTGCCAGCAGTTTAAAGGCCGGTAGGGCTTTCTTT. It encodes CASSLKAGRAFF.

The chain is built from TRBV20-1 and TRBJ2-2; D uncertain. Trimming cost V 0 bases and J 1 base, with 15 bases left between them. The CDR3 covers 17 residues. CDR1 is DFQATT, CDR2 SNEGSKA, per germline (reference sequence). For the CDR3, the DNA is TGCAGTGCTAGAGAATCCTTCCTGACTTTGAACACCGGGGAGCTGTTTTTT. Its protein product is CSARESFLTLNTGELFF.

The chain employs TRBV11-2 and TRBJ1-2; D may be TRBD1 (6 bases). The CDR3 covers 14 residues. The V and J ends lost 4 bases and 4 bases respectively, with 13 bases between them. The germline V gene has CDR1 SGHAT and CDR2 FQNNGV. Written as DNA, the CDR3 is TGTGCCAGCAGCTCCCTGAAGACAGGCTATGGCTACACCTTC. Protein product: CASSSLKTGYGYTF.

CDR3 nucleotide sequence: TGTGCCAGCAGTTTGATGTTCGGGACAGGGGATATTAGCAATCAGCCCCAGCATTTT. Protein: CASSLMFGTGDISNQPQHF. The V and J genes are TRBV27 and TRBJ1-5; 10 nucleotides align to TRBD1. Germline V gives CDR1 MNHEY, CDR2 SMNVEV (reference sequence). The CDR3 is 19 residues long. The V and J ends lost 3 bases and 0 bases, in that order; junction bases with no gene match: 11.

The CDR3 bases are TGTGCCAGCAGGGGAGTGGGGGCGGGCGGCTACACCTTC. Amino acid sequence: CASRGVGAGGYTF. The chain combines TRBV6-6 with TRBJ1-2; tentative D call: TRBD1 (6 bases). V lost 6 bases and J lost 8, with 16 bases in between. There are 13 residues in the CDR3. Germline V gene data show CDR1 as MNHNY and CDR2 as SVGAGI (reference sequence).

This chain uses TRBV6-1 with TRBJ1-1; TRBD1 aligns across 7 bases. This CDR3 has 14 amino acids. Losses at the gene ends were 6 bases for V and 3 bases for J; bases not matched to a gene: 7. Germline assignment: CDR1 MNHNS and CDR2 SASEGT. DNA of the CDR3: TGTGCCAGCAGGACGGGGACAGTGTACACTGAAGCTTTCTTT. Translating gives CASRTGTVYTEAFF.

The J gene is TRBJ2-1, the V gene TRBV4-1; possibly TRBD1 for D (6 bases). Germline V gene lookup returns CDR1 MGHRA and CDR2 YSYEKL. The CDR3 totals 14 residues. The ends were cut back, 7 bases at V and 5 bases at J, with 15 bases in the middle. This CDR3 reads CASTKGGQNNEQFF. Here the CDR3 DNA reads TGCGCCAGCACCAAGGGCGGACAGAACAATGAGCAGTTCTTC.

This rearrangement joins TRBV12-3 or TRBV12-4 to TRBJ2-5; 14 bases match TRBD2. The CDR3 contains 16 residues. J lost 11 bases, V lost 7 bases, and 15 bases had no gene match. CDR3 bases: TGTGCCAGCACCGGGACTAGCGGGGGCCTTTACAATGAGCAGTACTTC. Amino acid sequence: CASTGTSGGLYNEQYF.

A few counts support this clonotype. V gene TRBV30 combines with J gene TRBJ2-2, with no clear D. The CDR3 is made up of 14 amino acids. CDR1 and CDR2 from the germline V gene are GTSNPN and SVGIG (reference sequence). Trimming took off 1 base at V and 1 base at J, with 7 bases between the two ends. The CDR3 sequence is CAWSGLENTGELFF. In DNA form, the CDR3 reads TGTGCCTGGAGTGGTCTGGAGAACACCGGGGAGCTGTTTTTT. The variable domain in full, with the rest retrieved from reference TRBV30 and TRBJ2-2, is SQTIHQWPATLVQPVGSPLSLECTVEGTSNPNLYWYRQAAGRGLQLLFYSVGIGQISSEVPQNLSASRPQDRQFILSSKKLLLSDSGFYLCAWSGLENTGELFFGEGSRLTVL.